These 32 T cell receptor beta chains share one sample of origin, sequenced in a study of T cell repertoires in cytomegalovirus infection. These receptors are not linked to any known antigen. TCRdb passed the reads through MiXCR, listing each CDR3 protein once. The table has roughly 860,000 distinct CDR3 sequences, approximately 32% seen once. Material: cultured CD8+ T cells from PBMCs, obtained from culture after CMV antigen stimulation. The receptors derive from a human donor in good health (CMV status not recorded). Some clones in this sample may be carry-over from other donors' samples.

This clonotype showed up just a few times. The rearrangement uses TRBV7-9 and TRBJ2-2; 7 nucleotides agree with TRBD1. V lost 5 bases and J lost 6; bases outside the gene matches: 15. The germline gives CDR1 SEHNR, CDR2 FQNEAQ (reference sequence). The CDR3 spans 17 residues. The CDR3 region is CASSPPRDRVNAGELFF. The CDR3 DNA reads TGTGCCAGCAGCCCTCCCCGCGACAGGGTAAACGCCGGGGAGCTGTTTTTT.

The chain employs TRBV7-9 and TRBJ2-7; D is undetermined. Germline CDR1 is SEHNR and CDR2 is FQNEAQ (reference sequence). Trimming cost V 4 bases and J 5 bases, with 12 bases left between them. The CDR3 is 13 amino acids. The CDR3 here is CASSYPSSDEQYF. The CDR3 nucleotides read TGTGCCAGCAGCTACCCTTCTAGTGACGAGCAGTACTTC.

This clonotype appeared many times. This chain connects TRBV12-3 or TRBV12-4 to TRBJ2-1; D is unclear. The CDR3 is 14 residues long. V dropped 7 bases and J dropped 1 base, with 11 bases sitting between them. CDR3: CASTTDGSYNEQFF. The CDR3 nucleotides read TGTGCCAGCACTACAGACGGTTCCTACAATGAGCAGTTCTTC.

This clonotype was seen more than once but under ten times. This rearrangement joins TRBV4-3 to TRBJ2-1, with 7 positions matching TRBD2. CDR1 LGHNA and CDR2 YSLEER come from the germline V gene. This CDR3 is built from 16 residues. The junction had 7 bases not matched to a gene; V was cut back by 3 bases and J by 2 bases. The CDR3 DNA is TGCGCCAGCAGCCATCAATGGGGGGGTACCTACAATGAGCAGTTCTTC. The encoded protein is CASSHQWGGTYNEQFF.

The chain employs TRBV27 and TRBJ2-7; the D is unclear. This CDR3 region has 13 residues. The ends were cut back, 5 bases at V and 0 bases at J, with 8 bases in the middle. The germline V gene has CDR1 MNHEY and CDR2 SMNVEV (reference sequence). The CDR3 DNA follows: TGTGCCAGCAGTGGGCAGAGCTCCTACGAGCAGTACGTC. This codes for CASSGQSSYEQYV.

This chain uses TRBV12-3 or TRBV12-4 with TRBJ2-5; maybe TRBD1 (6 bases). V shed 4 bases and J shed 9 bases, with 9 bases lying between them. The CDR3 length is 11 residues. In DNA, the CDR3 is TGTGCCAGCAGTTATGAGGGGGCCCAGTACTTC. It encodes CASSYEGAQYF.

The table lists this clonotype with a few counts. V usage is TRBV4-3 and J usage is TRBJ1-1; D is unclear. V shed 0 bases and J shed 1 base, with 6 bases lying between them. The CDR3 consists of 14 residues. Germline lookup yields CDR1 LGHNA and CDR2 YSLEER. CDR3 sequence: CASSQDAGNTEAFF. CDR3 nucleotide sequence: TGCGCCAGCAGCCAAGACGCCGGGAACACTGAAGCTTTCTTT.

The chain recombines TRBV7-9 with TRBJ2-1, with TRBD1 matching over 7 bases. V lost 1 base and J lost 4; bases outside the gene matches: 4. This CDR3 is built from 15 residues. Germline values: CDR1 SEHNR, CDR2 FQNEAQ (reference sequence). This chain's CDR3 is CASSLVGTEYNEQFF. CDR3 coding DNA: TGTGCCAGCAGCTTAGTAGGGACAGAATACAATGAGCAGTTCTTC. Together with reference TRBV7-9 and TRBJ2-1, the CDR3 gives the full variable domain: DTGVSQNPRHKITKRGQNVTFRCDPISEHNRLYWYRQTLGQGPEFLTYFQNEAQLEKSRLLSDRFSAERPKGSFSTLEIQRTEQGDSAMYLCASSLVGTEYNEQFFGPGTRLTVL.

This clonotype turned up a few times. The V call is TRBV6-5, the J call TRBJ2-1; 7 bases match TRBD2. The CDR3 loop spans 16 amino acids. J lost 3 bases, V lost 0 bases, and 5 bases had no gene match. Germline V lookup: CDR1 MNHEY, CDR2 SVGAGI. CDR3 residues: CASSYSRRGNYNEQFF. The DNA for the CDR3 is TGTGCCAGCAGTTACTCGCGGCGGGGGAACTACAATGAGCAGTTCTTC.

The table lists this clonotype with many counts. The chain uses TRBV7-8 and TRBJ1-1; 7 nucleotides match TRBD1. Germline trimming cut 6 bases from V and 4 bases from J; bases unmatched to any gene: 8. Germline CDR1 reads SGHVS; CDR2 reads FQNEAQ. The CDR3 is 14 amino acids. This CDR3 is CASRPGGIGTEAFF. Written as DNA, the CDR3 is TGTGCCAGCAGGCCAGGGGGAATAGGCACTGAAGCTTTCTTT.

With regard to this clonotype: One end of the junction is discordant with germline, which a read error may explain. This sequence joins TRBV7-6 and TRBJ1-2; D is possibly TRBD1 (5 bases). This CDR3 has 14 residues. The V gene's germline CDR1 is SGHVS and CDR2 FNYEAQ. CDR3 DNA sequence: TGTACCAGCAGTTACAAAGGGGCCGGCCATGGCTACACCTTC. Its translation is CTSSYKGAGHGYTF.

The CDR3 region has the DNA TGTGCCAGTAGTGATCATGGGTGGAAAGCTTTCTTT. It encodes CASSDHGWKAFF. The rearrangement uses TRBV19 and TRBJ1-1; D gene unclear. Germline V lookup: CDR1 LNHDA, CDR2 SQIVND (reference sequence). V was pared by 5 bases and J by 9 bases, with 13 bases between. This CDR3 spans 12 amino acids. Looking up the rest from reference TRBV19 and TRBJ1-1 gives the full variable domain: DGGITQSPKYLFRKEGQNVTLSCEQNLNHDAMYWYRQDPGQGLRLIYYSQIVNDFQKGDIAEGYSVSREKKESFPLTVTSAQKNPTAFYLCASSDHGWKAFFGQGTRLTVV.

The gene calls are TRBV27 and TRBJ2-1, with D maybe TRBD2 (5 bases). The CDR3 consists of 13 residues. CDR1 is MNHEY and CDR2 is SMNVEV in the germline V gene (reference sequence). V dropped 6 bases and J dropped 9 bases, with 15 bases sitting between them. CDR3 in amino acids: CASSSPSSTEQFF. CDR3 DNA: TGTGCCAGCAGCTCCCCATCTAGCACTGAGCAGTTCTTC.

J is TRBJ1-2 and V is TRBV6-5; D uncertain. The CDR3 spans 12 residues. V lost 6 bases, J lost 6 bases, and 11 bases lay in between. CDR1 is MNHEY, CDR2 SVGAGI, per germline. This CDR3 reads CASRGGRDGYTF. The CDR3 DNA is TGTGCCAGCAGAGGCGGGAGGGATGGCTACACCTTC.

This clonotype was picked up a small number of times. CDR3 DNA: TGTGCCAGCAGCGGTAGCGGGGGGGGAAAGACCCAGTACTTC. It codes for CASSGSGGGKTQYF. The V and J genes are TRBV7-9 and TRBJ2-5, with 11 positions matching TRBD2. V gave up 5 bases and J gave up 6 bases; unmatched junction bases: 5. The CDR3 length is 14 residues. CDR1 is SEHNR, CDR2 FQNEAQ, per germline (reference sequence).

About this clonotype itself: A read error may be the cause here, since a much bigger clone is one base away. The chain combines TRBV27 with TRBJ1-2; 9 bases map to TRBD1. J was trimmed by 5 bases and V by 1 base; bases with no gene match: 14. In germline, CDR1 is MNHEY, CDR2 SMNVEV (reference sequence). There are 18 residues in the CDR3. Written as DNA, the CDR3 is TGTGCCAGCAGTTTATTGAATGGGGGGACAGGGATCGGTTATGGCTACACCTTC. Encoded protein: CASSLLNGGTGIGYGYTF.

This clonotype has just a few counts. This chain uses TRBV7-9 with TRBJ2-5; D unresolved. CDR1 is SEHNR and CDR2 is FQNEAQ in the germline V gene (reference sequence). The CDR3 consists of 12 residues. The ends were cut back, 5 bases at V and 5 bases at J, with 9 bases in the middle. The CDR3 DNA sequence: TGTGCCAGCAGCCCCCGGGCGGAGACCCAGTACTTC. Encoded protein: CASSPRAETQYF.

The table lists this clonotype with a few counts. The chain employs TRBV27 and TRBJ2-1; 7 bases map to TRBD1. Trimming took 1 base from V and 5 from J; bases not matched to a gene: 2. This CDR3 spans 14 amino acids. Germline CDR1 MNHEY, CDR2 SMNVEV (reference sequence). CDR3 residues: CASSLLGQNNEQFF. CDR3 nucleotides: TGTGCCAGCAGTTTATTGGGACAGAACAATGAGCAGTTCTTC.

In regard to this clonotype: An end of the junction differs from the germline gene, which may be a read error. CDR3 amino acids: CASSFGSTDAQYF. The DNA of the CDR3 is TGTGCCAGCAGTTTCGGTAGCACAGATGCGCAGTATTTT. The chain is built from TRBV12-3 or TRBV12-4 and TRBJ2-3; D gene ambiguous. CDR3 length: 13 amino acids.

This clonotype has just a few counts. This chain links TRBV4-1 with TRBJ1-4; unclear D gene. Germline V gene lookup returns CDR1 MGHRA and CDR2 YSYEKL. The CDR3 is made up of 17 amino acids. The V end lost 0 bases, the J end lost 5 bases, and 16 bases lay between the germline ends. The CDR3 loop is CASSQEPTSQKNEKLFF. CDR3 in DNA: TGCGCCAGCAGCCAAGAACCGACGTCCCAGAAAAATGAAAAACTGTTTTTT.

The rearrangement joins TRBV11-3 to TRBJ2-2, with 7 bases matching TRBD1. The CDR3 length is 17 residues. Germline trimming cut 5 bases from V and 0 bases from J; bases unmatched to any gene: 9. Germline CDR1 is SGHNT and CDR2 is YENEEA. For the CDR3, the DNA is TGTGCCAGCAGCCAACCTCGGGACAGTCCGAACACCGGGGAGCTGTTTTTT. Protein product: CASSQPRDSPNTGELFF.

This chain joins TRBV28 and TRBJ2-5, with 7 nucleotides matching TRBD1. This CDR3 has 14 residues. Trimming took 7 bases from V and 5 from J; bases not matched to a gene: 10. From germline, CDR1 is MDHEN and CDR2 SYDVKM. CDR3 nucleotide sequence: TGTGCCAGCAAATACAGGGGCGAAGCGGAGACCCAGTACTTC. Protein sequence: CASKYRGEAETQYF.

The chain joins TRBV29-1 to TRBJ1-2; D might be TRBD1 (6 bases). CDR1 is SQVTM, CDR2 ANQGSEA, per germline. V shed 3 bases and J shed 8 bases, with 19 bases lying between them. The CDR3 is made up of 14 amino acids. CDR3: CSVEADSSAWGYTF. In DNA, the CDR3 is TGCAGCGTTGAGGCGGACAGTTCCGCGTGGGGCTACACCTTC.

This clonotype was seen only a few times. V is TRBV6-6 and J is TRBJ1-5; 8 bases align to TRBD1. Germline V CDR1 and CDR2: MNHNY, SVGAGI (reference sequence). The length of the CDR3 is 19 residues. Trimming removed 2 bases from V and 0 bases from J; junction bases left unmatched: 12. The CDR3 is CASSYAPGQGQGSNQPQHF. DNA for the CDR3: TGTGCCAGCAGTTACGCCCCTGGACAGGGCCAAGGTAGCAATCAGCCCCAGCATTTT.

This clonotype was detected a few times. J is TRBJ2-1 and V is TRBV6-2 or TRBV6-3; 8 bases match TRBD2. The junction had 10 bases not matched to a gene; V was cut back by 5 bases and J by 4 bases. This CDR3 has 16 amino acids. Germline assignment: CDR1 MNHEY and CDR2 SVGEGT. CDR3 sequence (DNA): TGTGCCAGCAGTAATCTCGGGGGGGCTTTTTACAATGAGCAGTTCTTC. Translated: CASSNLGGAFYNEQFF.

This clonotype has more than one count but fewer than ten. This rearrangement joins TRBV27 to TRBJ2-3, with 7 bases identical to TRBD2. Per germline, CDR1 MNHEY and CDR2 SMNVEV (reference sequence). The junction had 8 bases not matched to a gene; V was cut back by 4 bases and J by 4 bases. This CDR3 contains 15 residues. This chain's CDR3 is CASSSRGRGADTQYF. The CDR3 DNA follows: TGTGCCAGCAGTTCCCGAGGGAGGGGCGCAGATACGCAGTATTTT.

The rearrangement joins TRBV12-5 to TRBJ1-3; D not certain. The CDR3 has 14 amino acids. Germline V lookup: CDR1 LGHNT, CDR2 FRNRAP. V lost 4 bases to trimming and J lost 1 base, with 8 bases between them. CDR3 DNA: TGTGCTAGTGGTTGGGCGGGGTCTGGAAACACCATATATTTT. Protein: CASGWAGSGNTIYF.

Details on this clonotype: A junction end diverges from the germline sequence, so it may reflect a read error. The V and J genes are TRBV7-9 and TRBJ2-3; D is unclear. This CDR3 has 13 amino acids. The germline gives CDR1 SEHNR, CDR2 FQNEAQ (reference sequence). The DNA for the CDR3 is TGTGCCAACAGCCCATCACACGCAGATACGCAGTATTTT. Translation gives CANSPSHADTQYF.

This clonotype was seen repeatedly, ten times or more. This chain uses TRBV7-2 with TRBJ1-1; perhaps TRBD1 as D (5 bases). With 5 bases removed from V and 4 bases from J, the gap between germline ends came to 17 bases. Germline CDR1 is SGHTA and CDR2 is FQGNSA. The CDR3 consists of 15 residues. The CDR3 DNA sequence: TGTGCCAGCAGCCCGGGATGGGGGGATGGCACTGAAGCTTTCTTT. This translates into CASSPGWGDGTEAFF.

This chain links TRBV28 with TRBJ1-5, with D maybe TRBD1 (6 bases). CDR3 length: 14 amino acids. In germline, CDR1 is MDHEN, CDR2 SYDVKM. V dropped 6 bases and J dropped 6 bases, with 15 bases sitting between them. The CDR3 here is CASRPIVQGQPQHF. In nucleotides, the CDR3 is TGTGCCAGCAGGCCGATAGTACAGGGTCAGCCCCAGCATTTT.

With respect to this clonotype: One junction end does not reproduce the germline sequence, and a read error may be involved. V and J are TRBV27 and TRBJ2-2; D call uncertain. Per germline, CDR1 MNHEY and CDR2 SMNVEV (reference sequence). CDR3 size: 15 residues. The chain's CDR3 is CAGSSFDCNTGELFF. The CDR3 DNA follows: TGTGCCGGCAGTTCCTTCGACTGCAACACCGGGGAGCTGTTTTTT.

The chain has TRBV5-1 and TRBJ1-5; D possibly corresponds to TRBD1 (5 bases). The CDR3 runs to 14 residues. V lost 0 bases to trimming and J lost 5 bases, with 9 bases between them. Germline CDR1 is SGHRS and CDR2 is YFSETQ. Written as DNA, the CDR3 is TGCGCCAGCAGCTTGGACAGGCTCGATCAGCCCCAGCATTTT. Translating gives CASSLDRLDQPQHF.